This passage covers 30 T cell receptor beta chains from one sample sequenced in a study of CD8 T cells in Susac syndrome. RNA was extracted with the RNeasy kit, and a quantity of 0.5 to 1 ug was reverse transcribed using random hexamers. TCRdb recomputed calls from the immunoSEQ multiplex PCR reads with MiXCR, one row per CDR3 protein. The data show about 300,000 distinct CDR3 sequences, with around 91% seen just once and approximately 0.2% held by the top ten. The sequencing sample was made of CD8+ T cells from PBMCs. Receptors were obtained from a human donor with multiple sclerosis.

The J gene is TRBJ2-7, the V gene TRBV7-2; 7 bases align to TRBD1. Germline V gene sequence: CDR1 SGHTA, CDR2 FQGNSA. The CDR3 loop spans 15 amino acids. Trimming took 5 bases from V and 1 from J; bases not matched to a gene: 8. CDR3 DNA sequence: TGTGCCAGCAGCCTCCACAGGGGACCTTCCTACGAGCAGTACTTC. Translated: CASSLHRGPSYEQYF.

This clonotype came up once. The V call is TRBV2, the J call TRBJ2-2; D may be TRBD2 (6 bases). CDR3 length: 15 amino acids. Per the germline V gene, CDR1 is SNHLY and CDR2 is FYNNEI. Between the trimmed V and J ends, which lost 6 bases and 1 base, there was a span of 12 bases. The CDR3 reads CASRTGDQNTGELFF. In DNA form, the CDR3 reads TGTGCCAGCAGGACGGGGGATCAGAACACCGGGGAGCTGTTTTTT.

This clonotype was found once. V and J are TRBV15 and TRBJ2-3; D is unclear. This CDR3 contains 13 residues. V lost 3 bases and J 6 bases, leaving 10 bases between the germline ends. Germline V CDR1 and CDR2: LNHNV, YYDKDF (reference sequence). In nucleotides, the CDR3 is TGTGCCACCAGCAGGGTCCCCGGCGATACGCAGTATTTT. It yields the protein CATSRVPGDTQYF.

This chain links TRBV20-1 with TRBJ2-5, with TRBD1 matching 7 bases. Per germline, CDR1 DFQATT and CDR2 SNEGSKA (reference sequence). V lost 6 bases and J lost 6; bases outside the gene matches: 13. The CDR3 has 14 residues. The CDR3 protein is CSANTGTELKTQYF. The DNA of the CDR3 is TGCAGTGCAAACACCGGGACAGAATTGAAGACCCAGTACTTC.

This clonotype appeared a single time. The chain employs TRBV27 and TRBJ2-7, with D unclear. V was clipped by 0 bases and J by 2 bases, with 11 bases between them. Germline V gives CDR1 MNHEY, CDR2 SMNVEV (reference sequence). The CDR3 covers 15 residues. In DNA, the CDR3 is TGTGCCAGCAGTTTATCCTTGGCTCATACCTACGAGCAGTACTTC. Protein product: CASSLSLAHTYEQYF.

The chain recombines TRBV28 with TRBJ2-7; 9 nucleotides agree with TRBD1. The germline V gene has CDR1 MDHEN and CDR2 SYDVKM. J gave up 3 bases and V 6 bases, and 9 bases lay outside the gene matches. The CDR3 has 15 amino acids. The CDR3 loop reads CASRGPGQGYYEQYF. The CDR3 DNA follows: TGTGCCAGCAGGGGGCCGGGACAGGGCTACTACGAGCAGTACTTC.

The J gene is TRBJ2-7, the V gene TRBV7-9; D is unresolved. From germline, CDR1 is SEHNR and CDR2 FQNEAQ (reference sequence). V was pared by 6 bases and J by 0 bases, with 18 bases between. This CDR3 contains 16 residues. The CDR3 region is CASSHSWVKSSYEQYF. CDR3 sequence (DNA): TGTGCCAGCAGTCACTCATGGGTAAAAAGCTCCTACGAGCAGTACTTC.

This clonotype was observed a few times. CDR3 in amino acids: CSVEARTSFRYEQYF. The CDR3 DNA is TGCAGCGTTGAAGCCCGGACTAGTTTTCGCTACGAGCAGTACTTC. The chain combines TRBV29-1 with TRBJ2-7; 7 positions agree with TRBD2. Germline V gives CDR1 SQVTM, CDR2 ANQGSEA. The CDR3 is made up of 15 amino acids. J lost 3 bases, V lost 1 base, and 9 bases had no gene match.

The V call is TRBV6-2 or TRBV6-3, the J call TRBJ1-1, with 7 nucleotides matching TRBD1. Germline V CDR1 and CDR2: MNHEY, SVGEGT. This CDR3 is built from 15 residues. The junction had 9 bases not matched to a gene; V was cut back by 4 bases and J by 4 bases. The CDR3 sequence: CASSSPPTGFTEAFF. CDR3 in DNA: TGTGCCAGCAGTTCCCCACCGACAGGGTTCACTGAAGCTTTCTTT.

This clonotype was observed a few times. The chain is built from TRBV12-3 or TRBV12-4 and TRBJ2-2, with 9 bases matching TRBD2. V dropped 4 bases and J dropped 7; count of bases not matched to a gene: 13. This CDR3 spans 17 amino acids. The CDR3 region has the DNA TGTGCCAGCAGTTCCCAGGGACTAGCTCCGAACGGCGGGGAGCTGTTTTTT. Translation: CASSSQGLAPNGGELFF.

This chain connects TRBV19 to TRBJ2-3; 7 bases line up with TRBD2. The CDR3 covers 15 residues. The germline V gene encodes CDR1 LNHDA and CDR2 SQIVND (reference sequence). The junction had 7 bases not matched to a gene; V was cut back by 3 bases and J by 4 bases. DNA for the CDR3: TGTGCCAGTAGTATGACTAGCTTCGGCTCAGATACGCAGTATTTT. Translation: CASSMTSFGSDTQYF.

The chain joins TRBV28 to TRBJ2-2; D assignment may be TRBD1 or TRBD2 (6 bases each). V lost 6 bases and J lost 4, with 12 bases in between. Germline V gives CDR1 MDHEN, CDR2 SYDVKM. The CDR3 is 14 amino acids. CDR3 residues: CASRPWGATGELFF. The CDR3 coding sequence is TGTGCCAGCAGACCCTGGGGGGCCACCGGGGAGCTGTTTTTT.

The chain joins TRBV4-1 to TRBJ1-1; D gene ambiguous. There are 12 residues in the CDR3. V lost 3 bases, J lost 1 base, and 3 bases lay in between. CDR1 MGHRA and CDR2 YSYEKL come from the germline V gene. CDR3 DNA sequence: TGCGCCAGCAGCCACGGGAACACTGAAGCTTTCTTT. Its translation: CASSHGNTEAFF.

The chain uses TRBV29-1 and TRBJ2-7; D perhaps matches TRBD1 (6 bases). CDR1 and CDR2 (germline): SQVTM, ANQGSEA. The CDR3 loop spans 13 amino acids. Trimming shortened V by 6 bases and J by 0 bases, and 12 bases separated the two germline ends. This CDR3 reads CSVHTGISYEQYF. DNA of the CDR3: TGCAGCGTCCATACAGGGATCTCCTACGAGCAGTACTTC.

The chain uses TRBV28 and TRBJ1-2; D may be TRBD1 (6 bases). V was trimmed by 2 bases and J by 4 bases, leaving 14 bases between them. The CDR3 loop spans 15 amino acids. Germline V gene data show CDR1 as MDHEN and CDR2 as SYDVKM. The CDR3 DNA is TGTGCCAGCAGTTTACCGGGGGCAACCGTCTATGGCTACACCTTC. Translation: CASSLPGATVYGYTF.

The chain has TRBV29-1 and TRBJ1-2, with D uncertain. Germline lookup yields CDR1 SQVTM and CDR2 ANQGSEA. The CDR3 sequence is 13 residues long. Trimming took 3 bases from V and 0 from J, leaving 8 bases between them. The CDR3 region is CSVESSSNYGYTF. The CDR3 region has the DNA TGCAGCGTTGAGTCCTCATCTAACTATGGCTACACCTTC.

The chain combines TRBV6-1 with TRBJ1-5; D is uncertain. This CDR3 is 15 amino acids long. Trimming took off 0 bases at V and 4 bases at J, with 10 bases between the two ends. Looked up from germline, CDR1 is MNHNS and CDR2 is SASEGT. The CDR3 is CASSEAGGGNQPQHF. Here the CDR3 DNA reads TGTGCCAGCAGTGAAGCGGGAGGAGGGAATCAGCCCCAGCATTTT.

CDR3 bases: TGTGCCAGTAGAAGGACAGGGGATCTAACCGGGGAGCTGTTTTTT. It yields the protein CASRRTGDLTGELFF. The chain employs TRBV19 and TRBJ2-2; 9 bases are a match to TRBD1. V lost 6 bases and J lost 5; bases outside the gene matches: 7. The CDR3 has 15 amino acids. The germline CDR1 and CDR2 sequences are LNHDA and SQIVND (reference sequence).

V and J are TRBV5-4 and TRBJ1-6, with unresolved D. The length of the CDR3 is 13 residues. With 4 bases removed from V and 7 bases from J, the gap between germline ends came to 9 bases. CDR1 and CDR2 from the germline V gene are SGHNT and YYREEE (reference sequence). The CDR3 coding sequence is TGTGCCAGCAGCCCCGAGGGAAATTCACCCCTCCACTTT. Its protein is CASSPEGNSPLHF.

This clonotype has just one count. This rearrangement joins TRBV7-9 to TRBJ2-2, with D tentatively TRBD2 (7 bases). The V gene lost 5 bases and the J gene lost 2 bases, with 12 bases spanning the gap. This CDR3 contains 15 residues. From germline, CDR1 is SEHNR and CDR2 FQNEAQ (reference sequence). The CDR3 DNA reads as TGTGCCAGCAGCGGACTAGGGGGAAACACCGGGGAGCTGTTTTTT. Its protein is CASSGLGGNTGELFF. Variable domain in full (rest from reference TRBV7-9 and TRBJ2-2): DTGVSQNPRHKITKRGQNVTFRCDPISEHNRLYWYRQTLGQGPEFLTYFQNEAQLEKSRLLSDRFSAERPKGSFSTLEIQRTEQGDSAMYLCASSGLGGNTGELFFGEGSRLTVL.

This clonotype was picked up a small number of times. V is TRBV12-3 or TRBV12-4 and J is TRBJ2-7; D perhaps matches TRBD2 (8 bases). V was trimmed by 6 bases and J by 3 bases, leaving 15 bases between them. This CDR3 is built from 14 residues. CDR3 DNA sequence: TGTGCCAGCAGCACGGGGGGGACAGACTACGAGCAGTACTTC. Its protein product is CASSTGGTDYEQYF.

This chain connects TRBV4-1 to TRBJ2-1, with 7 bases identical to TRBD1. CDR1 and CDR2 (germline): MGHRA, YSYEKL. The V segment lost 0 bases and the J segment 5 bases; nucleotides outside the gene matches: 10. CDR3 length: 17 residues. The CDR3 sequence is CASSQDRRDSLNNEQFF. The CDR3 DNA is TGCGCCAGCAGCCAAGATAGAAGGGACAGCCTAAACAATGAGCAGTTCTTC.

The chain combines TRBV5-4 with TRBJ1-2; D is unclear. Trimming stripped 3 bases from V and 8 bases from J, with 23 bases between. The CDR3 covers 16 residues. The germline CDR1 and CDR2 sequences are SGHNT and YYREEE (reference sequence). The CDR3: CASSSKLTDLLEGYTF. The DNA for the CDR3 is TGTGCCAGCAGCTCCAAACTAACGGATCTCCTAGAAGGCTACACCTTC.

This sequence joins TRBV7-6 and TRBJ2-7; 8 positions agree with TRBD1. Germline V gene data show CDR1 as SGHVS and CDR2 as FNYEAQ. The length of the CDR3 is 14 residues. V trimming: 1 base; J trimming: 6 bases; junction bases outside the gene matches: 5. The CDR3 coding sequence is TGTGCCAGCAGCTTAGGACAGGGGCCCCCCGAGCAGTACTTC. Its translation: CASSLGQGPPEQYF.

The chain joins TRBV4-2 to TRBJ2-7, with D possibly being TRBD2 (6 bases). Between the trimmed V and J ends, which lost 0 bases and 6 bases, there was a span of 12 bases. CDR1 and CDR2 (germline): LGHNA, YNFKEQ. CDR3 length equals 14 residues. CDR3 nucleotide sequence: TGTGCCAGCAGCCAAGATAGCGGTAGCTTCGAGCAGTACTTC. The encoded protein is CASSQDSGSFEQYF.

The CDR3 loop reads CASSKKALAAVPNEQFF. CDR3 nucleotides: TGTGCCAGCAGCAAAAAGGCACTAGCGGCAGTCCCCAATGAGCAGTTCTTC. This chain links TRBV21-1 with TRBJ2-1; TRBD2, as called in the table, went unchecked against the DNA. TRBV21-1 is designated a pseudogene. The length of the CDR3 is 17 residues.

This rearrangement joins TRBV11-2 to TRBJ2-5; D perhaps matches TRBD1 (6 bases). The germline gives CDR1 SGHAT, CDR2 FQNNGV. The CDR3 runs to 12 residues. V gave up 7 bases and J gave up 7 bases, with 13 bases separating them. This CDR3 reads CASTYRDGTQYF. The CDR3 nucleotides are TGTGCCAGCACCTACAGGGACGGGACCCAGTACTTC.

The table lists this clonotype with a count of one. The rearrangement joins TRBV12-3 or TRBV12-4 to TRBJ2-1; 7 bases fit TRBD1. J was trimmed by 4 bases and V by 3 bases; bases with no gene match: 9. The CDR3 extends over 16 amino acids. Written as DNA, the CDR3 is TGTGCCAGCAGTTTTGGCGTAGGGGGCGTATACAATGAGCAGTTCTTC. Protein sequence: CASSFGVGGVYNEQFF.

This clonotype was seen only a few times. The chain recombines TRBV6-5 with TRBJ2-7; D gene uncertain. Germline CDR1 MNHEY, CDR2 SVGAGI. V was cut by 0 bases and J by 1 base, with 7 bases left in between. The CDR3 extends over 14 amino acids. Written as DNA, the CDR3 is TGTGCCAGCAGTTACTCATCGAGATCCTACGAGCAGTACTTC. Translating gives CASSYSSRSYEQYF.

V gene TRBV5-4 combines with J gene TRBJ2-7, with 7 bases matching TRBD1. V lost 4 bases and J lost 3; bases outside the gene matches: 13. The CDR3 has 16 residues. Germline loops: CDR1 SGHNT, CDR2 YYREEE (reference sequence). This CDR3 reads CASSAGRTGEIYEQYF. CDR3 coding DNA: TGTGCCAGCAGCGCCGGCCGGACAGGAGAAATCTACGAGCAGTACTTC.